The 18 T cell receptor beta chains listed next were all sequenced from one sample in a study of cytomegalovirus exposure and HLA in healthy donors. The PCR made use of 60 Vbeta and 13 Jbeta primers. Repertoires were generated with immunoSEQ multiplex PCR, while TCRdb's copy carries only in-frame clones and drops some. Counted here are about 120,000 clones, 77% occurring once; the ten biggest clones make up about 5.8%. The source material was PBMCs. Receptors were obtained from a man aged 18 to 35 in good health and CMV-seropositive.

In this sample, this clone turned up once. The J gene is TRBJ2-3, the V gene TRBV28; TRBD1 is a possible D gene (6 bases). Trimming cost V 6 bases and J 0 bases, with 13 bases left between them. Germline V gives CDR1 MDHEN, CDR2 SYDVKM. This CDR3 spans 15 amino acids. The CDR3 bases are TGTGCCAGCAGCCAGGGACAAGCTAGCACAGATACGCAGTATTTT. Translated: CASSQGQASTDTQYF. The full variable domain, its missing parts supplied by reference TRBV28 and TRBJ2-3, is DVKVTQSSRYLVKRTGEKVFLECVQDMDHENMFWYRQDPGLGLRLIYFSYDVKMKEKGDIPEGYSVSREKKERFSLILESASTNQTSMYLCASSQGQASTDTQYFGPGTRLTVL.

The chain carries TRBV19 and TRBJ2-2; 9 positions match TRBD2. The ends lost 6 bases at V and 3 bases at J; junction bases unmatched: 2. Looked up from germline, CDR1 is LNHDA and CDR2 is SQIVND (reference sequence). The CDR3 is 14 amino acids. The CDR3 DNA is TGTGCCAGTAGCTTAGCGGGAGACACCGGGGAGCTGTTTTTT. As protein: CASSLAGDTGELFF.

The sample holds one count of this clone. The chain couples TRBV19 to TRBJ1-4, with 7 positions matching TRBD1. From germline, CDR1 is LNHDA and CDR2 SQIVND (reference sequence). The CDR3 consists of 13 residues. V lost 3 bases, J lost 8 bases, and 3 bases stayed unmatched. The DNA for the CDR3 is TGTGCCAGTAGTATCGACAGGGCGGAAAAACTGTTTTTT. It yields the protein CASSIDRAEKLFF.

The rearrangement links TRBV7-6 to TRBJ2-5; possibly TRBD1 for D (6 bases). CDR1 is SGHVS and CDR2 is FNYEAQ in the germline V gene. Trimming removed 0 bases at V and 5 bases at J, with 10 bases between. CDR3 length: 14 amino acids. CDR3 in DNA: TGTGCCAGCAGCTTAGCGTATAGGGGGGAGACCCAGTACTTC. It translates to CASSLAYRGETQYF. Full variable domain (missing parts from reference TRBV7-6 and TRBJ2-5): GAGVSQSPRYKVTKRGQDVALRCDPISGHVSLYWYRQALGQGPEFLTYFNYEAQQDKSGLPNDRFSAERPEGSISTLTIQRTEQRDSAMYRCASSLAYRGETQYFGPGTRLLVL.

V and J are TRBV6-1 and TRBJ1-1, with TRBD1 identical over 7 bases. Germline CDR1 reads MNHNS; CDR2 reads SASEGT. This CDR3 has 15 residues. V lost 2 bases, J lost 3 bases, and 6 bases stayed unmatched. CDR3 sequence: CASSEIDREDTEAFF. The CDR3 DNA reads TGTGCCAGCAGTGAAATTGACAGGGAGGACACTGAAGCTTTCTTT.

The chain joins TRBV25-1 to TRBJ2-7, with no clear D. The CDR3 extends over 13 amino acids. Trimming removed 3 bases at V and 2 bases at J, with 8 bases between. Germline V CDR1 and CDR2: MGHDK, SYGVNS. The DNA for the CDR3 is TGTGCCAGCAGTGATCTTGCGGCCTACGAGCAGTACTTC. Amino acids: CASSDLAAYEQYF.

This clone was observed a handful of times. V usage is TRBV7-9 and J usage is TRBJ1-4, with 9 bases that match TRBD1. The junction had 15 bases not matched to a gene; V was cut back by 5 bases and J by 8 bases. The CDR3 length is 17 residues. Germline CDR1 is SEHNR and CDR2 is FQNEAQ (reference sequence). The CDR3 DNA reads as TGTGCCAGCAGCGAAAACAGGGGGCAAGGAATGAGGGAAAAACTGTTTTTT. It codes for CASSENRGQGMREKLFF.

CDR3 amino acids: CASSQSGQGDSPLHF. DNA for the CDR3: TGTGCCAGCAGCCAATCGGGACAGGGTGATTCACCCCTCCACTTT. The rearrangement uses TRBV7-9 and TRBJ1-6; 9 bases map to TRBD1. The germline V gene encodes CDR1 SEHNR and CDR2 FQNEAQ (reference sequence). CDR3 length: 15 amino acids. J lost 8 bases, V lost 5 bases, and 7 bases had no gene match.

The rearrangement uses TRBV10-3 and TRBJ2-7; TRBD1 matches 7 bases. CDR3 length: 13 residues. CDR1 is ENHRY, CDR2 SYGVKD, per germline. The ends lost 6 bases at V and 2 bases at J; junction bases unmatched: 4. The CDR3 coding sequence is TGTGCCATCAGCACGGGACAGACCTACGAGCAGTACTTC. Its protein is CAISTGQTYEQYF.

This chain links TRBV27 with TRBJ2-1; 8 bases are shared with TRBD2. CDR1 and CDR2 (germline): MNHEY, SMNVEV (reference sequence). Germline trimming cut 2 bases from V and 5 bases from J; bases unmatched to any gene: 2. The CDR3 consists of 14 residues. The CDR3 loop reads CASSLPGGNNEQFF. CDR3 bases: TGTGCCAGCAGTTTACCGGGGGGGAACAATGAGCAGTTCTTC.

Note on this clone: At one of its ends the junction is not consistent with the germline gene, which may arise from a read error. This sample also contains other DNA sequences that code for the same CDR3. The chain couples TRBV2 to TRBJ2-7; the D gene is possibly TRBD2 (6 bases). Germline V gene data show CDR1 as SNHLY and CDR2 as FYNNEI. This CDR3 spans 13 amino acids. The CDR3 DNA reads TGCGCCAGCCAGCGGGTGGAGCGAGGCGAGCAGTACTTC. Translated: CASQRVERGEQYF. The full variable domain, with the rest looked up from reference TRBV2 and TRBJ2-7, is EPEVTQTPSHQVTQMGQEVILRCVPISNHLYFYWYRQILGQKVEFLVSFYNNEISEKSEIFDDQFSVERPDGSNFTLKIRSTKLEDSAMYFCASQRVERGEQYFGPGTRLTVT.

The V and J genes are TRBV5-1 and TRBJ1-1, with 10 bases aligning to TRBD1. This CDR3 spans 14 amino acids. CDR1 SGHRS and CDR2 YFSETQ come from the germline V gene. V gave up 2 bases and J gave up 3 bases; unmatched junction bases: 1. DNA for the CDR3: TGCGCCAGCAGCTTCGGACAGGGGGACACTGAAGCTTTCTTT. Its protein product is CASSFGQGDTEAFF. The full variable domain, with the rest looked up from reference TRBV5-1 and TRBJ1-1, is KAGVTQTPRYLIKTRGQQVTLSCSPISGHRSVSWYQQTPGQGLQFLFEYFSETQRNKGNFPGRFSGRQFSNSRSEMNVSTLELGDSALYLCASSFGQGDTEAFFGQGTRLTVV.

This chain joins TRBV6-1 and TRBJ2-7, with D possibly TRBD1 on 5 matching bases. Germline lookup yields CDR1 MNHNS and CDR2 SASEGT. The CDR3 is 14 residues long. V gave up 0 bases and J gave up 4 bases, with 10 bases separating them. CDR3 protein: CASSEALGHYEQYF. DNA for the CDR3: TGTGCCAGCAGTGAAGCGCTGGGGCATTACGAGCAGTACTTC.

The gene calls are TRBV10-3 and TRBJ2-7; TRBD1 agrees at 8 bases. Unmatched junction bases numbered 16, after V lost 6 bases and J lost 6 bases. The CDR3 totals 16 residues. Germline V gene sequence: CDR1 ENHRY, CDR2 SYGVKD. The CDR3 DNA follows: TGTGCCATCAGCCCCGACAGGGGCCTAGATGGAGGCGAGCAGTACTTC. Translation gives CAISPDRGLDGGEQYF.

V gene TRBV30 combines with J gene TRBJ1-5, with TRBD1 matching over 12 bases. Germline values: CDR1 GTSNPN, CDR2 SVGIG (reference sequence). Trimming removed 2 bases from V and 4 bases from J; junction bases left unmatched: 3. This CDR3 comprises 15 residues. CDR3 loop: CAWSRGQGANQPQHF. The CDR3 region has the DNA TGTGCCTGGAGTCGGGGACAGGGGGCTAATCAGCCCCAGCATTTT. The full variable domain, with the rest looked up from reference TRBV30 and TRBJ1-5, is SQTIHQWPATLVQPVGSPLSLECTVEGTSNPNLYWYRQAAGRGLQLLFYSVGIGQISSEVPQNLSASRPQDRQFILSSKKLLLSDSGFYLCAWSRGQGANQPQHFGDGTRLSIL.

The chain couples TRBV7-9 to TRBJ1-1, with 8 nucleotides matching TRBD1. J gave up 6 bases and V 10 bases, and 10 bases lay outside the gene matches. Germline V gives CDR1 SEHNR, CDR2 FQNEAQ (reference sequence). The CDR3 runs to 13 residues. The CDR3 here is CATEDRVTAEAFF. CDR3 sequence (DNA): TGTGCCACCGAGGACAGGGTAACGGCTGAAGCTTTCTTT.

The chain uses TRBV27 and TRBJ1-1, with 12 bases that match TRBD1. This CDR3 is 17 amino acids long. In germline, CDR1 is MNHEY, CDR2 SMNVEV (reference sequence). Unmatched junction bases numbered 2, after V lost 0 bases and J lost 0 bases. CDR3 bases: TGTGCCAGCAGTTTATCGGGACAGGGGGCGGTGAACACTGAAGCTTTCTTT. Its protein product is CASSLSGQGAVNTEAFF.

CDR3 nucleotides: TGTGCCAGCAGCTTCGGAACAGGGAGCAATCAGCCCCAGCATTTT. Translated, it gives CASSFGTGSNQPQHF. The rearrangement uses TRBV7-2 and TRBJ1-5, with D perhaps matching TRBD1 (6 bases). The V and J ends lost 3 bases and 1 base respectively, with 10 bases between them. The CDR3 consists of 15 residues. Germline loops: CDR1 SGHTA, CDR2 FQGNSA.